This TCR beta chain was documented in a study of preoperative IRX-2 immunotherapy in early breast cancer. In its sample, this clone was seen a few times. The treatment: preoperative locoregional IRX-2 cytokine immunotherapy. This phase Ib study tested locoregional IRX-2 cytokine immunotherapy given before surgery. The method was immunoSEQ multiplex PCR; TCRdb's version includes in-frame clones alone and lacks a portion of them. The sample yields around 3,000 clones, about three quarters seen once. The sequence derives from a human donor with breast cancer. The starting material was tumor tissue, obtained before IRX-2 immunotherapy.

CDR3 amino acids: CAGRLSSSYNEQFF. In DNA, the CDR3 is TGTGCCGGCAGACTCTCCTCCTCCTACAATGAGCAGTTCTTC. This chain joins TRBV30 and TRBJ2-1; no reliable D call. V lost 8 bases and J lost 0, with 14 bases in between. The germline V gene has CDR1 GTSNPN and CDR2 SVGIG (reference sequence). The length of the CDR3 is 14 residues.